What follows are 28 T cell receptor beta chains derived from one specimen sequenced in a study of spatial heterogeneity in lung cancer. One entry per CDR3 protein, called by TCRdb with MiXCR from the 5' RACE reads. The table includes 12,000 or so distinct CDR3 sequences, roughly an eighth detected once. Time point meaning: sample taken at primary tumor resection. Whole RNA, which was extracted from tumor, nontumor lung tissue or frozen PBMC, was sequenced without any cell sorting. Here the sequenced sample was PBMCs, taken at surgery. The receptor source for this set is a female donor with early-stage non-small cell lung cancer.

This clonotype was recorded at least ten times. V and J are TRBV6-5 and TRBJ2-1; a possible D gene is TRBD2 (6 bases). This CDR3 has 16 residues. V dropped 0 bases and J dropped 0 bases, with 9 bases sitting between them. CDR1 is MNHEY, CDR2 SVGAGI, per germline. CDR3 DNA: TGTGCCAGCAGTTACTCAATCGGGAGCTCCTACAATGAGCAGTTCTTC. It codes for CASSYSIGSSYNEQFF.

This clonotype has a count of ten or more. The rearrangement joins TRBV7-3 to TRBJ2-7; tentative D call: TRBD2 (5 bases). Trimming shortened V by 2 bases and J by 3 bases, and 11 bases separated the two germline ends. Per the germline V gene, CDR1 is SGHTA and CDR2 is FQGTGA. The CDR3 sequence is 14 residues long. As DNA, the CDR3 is TGTGCCAGCAGCTTAGGCGGGCCTTTCTACGAGCAGTACTTC. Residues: CASSLGGPFYEQYF. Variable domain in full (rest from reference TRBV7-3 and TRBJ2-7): GAGVSQTPSNKVTEKGKYVELRCDPISGHTALYWYRQSLGQGPEFLIYFQGTGAADDSGLPNDRFFAVRPEGSVSTLKIQRTERGDSAVYLCASSLGGPFYEQYFGPGTRLTVT.

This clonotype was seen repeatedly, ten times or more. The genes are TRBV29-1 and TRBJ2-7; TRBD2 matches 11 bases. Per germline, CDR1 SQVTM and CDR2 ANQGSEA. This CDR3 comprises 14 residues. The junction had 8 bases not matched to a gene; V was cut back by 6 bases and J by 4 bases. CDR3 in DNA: TGCAGCGTAGCCCCTAGCGGGAGGCCTTACGAGCAGTACTTC. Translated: CSVAPSGRPYEQYF.

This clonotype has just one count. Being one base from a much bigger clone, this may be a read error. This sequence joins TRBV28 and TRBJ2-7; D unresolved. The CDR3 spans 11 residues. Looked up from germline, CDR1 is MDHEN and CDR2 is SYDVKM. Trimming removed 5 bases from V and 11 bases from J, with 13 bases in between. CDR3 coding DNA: TGTGCCAGCAGTGGGAAGTGGCCTGAGTACTTC. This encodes CASSGKWPEYF.

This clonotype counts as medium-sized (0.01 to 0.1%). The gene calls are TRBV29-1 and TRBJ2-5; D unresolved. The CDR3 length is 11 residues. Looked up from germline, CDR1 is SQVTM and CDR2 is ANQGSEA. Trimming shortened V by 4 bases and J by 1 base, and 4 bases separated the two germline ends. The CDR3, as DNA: TGCAGCGTTGGAGGCCAAGAGACCCAGTACTTC. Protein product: CSVGGQETQYF.

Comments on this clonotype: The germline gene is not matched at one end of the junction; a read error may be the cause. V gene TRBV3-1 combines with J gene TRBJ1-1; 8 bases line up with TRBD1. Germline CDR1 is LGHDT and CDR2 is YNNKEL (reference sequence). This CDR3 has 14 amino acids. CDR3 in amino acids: CASRLTGVNTEVFF. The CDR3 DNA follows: TGTGCCAGCAGGCTGACAGGGGTGAACACTGAAGTTTTCTTT.

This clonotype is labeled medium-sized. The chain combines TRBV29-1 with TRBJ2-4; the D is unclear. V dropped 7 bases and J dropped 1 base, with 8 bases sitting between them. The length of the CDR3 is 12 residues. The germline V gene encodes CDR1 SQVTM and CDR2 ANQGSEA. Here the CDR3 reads CSGVGAKNIQYF. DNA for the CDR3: TGCAGCGGAGTGGGGGCCAAAAACATTCAGTACTTC.

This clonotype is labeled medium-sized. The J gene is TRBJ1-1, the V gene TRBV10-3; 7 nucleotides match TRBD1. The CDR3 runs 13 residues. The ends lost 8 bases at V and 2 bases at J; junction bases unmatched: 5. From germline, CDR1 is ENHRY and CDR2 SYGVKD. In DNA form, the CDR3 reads TGTGCCATCCGGGGACAGCTCAACACTGAAGCTTTCTTT. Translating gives CAIRGQLNTEAFF.

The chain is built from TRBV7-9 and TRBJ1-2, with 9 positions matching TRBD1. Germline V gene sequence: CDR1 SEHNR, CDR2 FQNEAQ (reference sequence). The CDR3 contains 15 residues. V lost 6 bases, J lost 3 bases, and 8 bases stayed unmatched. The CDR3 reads CASSYNRGRDYGYTF. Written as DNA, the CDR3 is TGTGCCAGCAGTTATAACAGGGGGCGAGACTATGGCTACACCTTC.

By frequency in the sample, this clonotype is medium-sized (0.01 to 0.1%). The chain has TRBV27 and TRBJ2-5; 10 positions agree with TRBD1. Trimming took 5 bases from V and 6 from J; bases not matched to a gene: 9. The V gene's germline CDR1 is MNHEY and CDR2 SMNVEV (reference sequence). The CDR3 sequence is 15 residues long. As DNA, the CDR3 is TGTGCCAGCAGTCCGGGACAGGGGCGCGGAAAGACCCAGTACTTC. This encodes CASSPGQGRGKTQYF.

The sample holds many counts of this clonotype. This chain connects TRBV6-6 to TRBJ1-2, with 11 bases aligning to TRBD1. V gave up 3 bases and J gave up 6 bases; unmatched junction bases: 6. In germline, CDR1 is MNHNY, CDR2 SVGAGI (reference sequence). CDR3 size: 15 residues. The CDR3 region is CASSYLGQGADGYTF. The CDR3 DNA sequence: TGTGCCAGCAGTTATTTAGGACAGGGGGCGGATGGCTACACCTTC.

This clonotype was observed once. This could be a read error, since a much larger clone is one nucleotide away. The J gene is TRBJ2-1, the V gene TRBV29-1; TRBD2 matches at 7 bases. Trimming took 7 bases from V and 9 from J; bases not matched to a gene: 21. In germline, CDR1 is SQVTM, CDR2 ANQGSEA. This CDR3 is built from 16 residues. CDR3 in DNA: TGCAGCGCTCTCGAAGTAGGGAGGGCCCTGGAGAGTGAGCAGTTCTTC. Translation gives CSALEVGRALESEQFF.

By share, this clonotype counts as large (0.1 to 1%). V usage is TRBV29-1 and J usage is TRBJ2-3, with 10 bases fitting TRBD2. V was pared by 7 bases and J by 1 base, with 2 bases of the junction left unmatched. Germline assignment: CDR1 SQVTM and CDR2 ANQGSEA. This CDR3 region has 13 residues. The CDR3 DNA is TGCAGCGCCGGGACTAGCGGCACAGATACGCAGTATTTT. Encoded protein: CSAGTSGTDTQYF.

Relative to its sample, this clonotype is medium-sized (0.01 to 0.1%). The CDR3 loop is CASSRSSNQPQHF. The CDR3 nucleotides read TGTGCCAGCAGCAGGAGTAGCAATCAGCCCCAGCATTTT. The V call is TRBV6-2 or TRBV6-3, the J call TRBJ1-5; unclear D gene. The CDR3 length is 13 residues. The germline V and J ends were trimmed by 6 bases and 0 bases, with 6 bases remaining between them. CDR1 and CDR2 from the germline V gene are MNHEY and SVGEGT.

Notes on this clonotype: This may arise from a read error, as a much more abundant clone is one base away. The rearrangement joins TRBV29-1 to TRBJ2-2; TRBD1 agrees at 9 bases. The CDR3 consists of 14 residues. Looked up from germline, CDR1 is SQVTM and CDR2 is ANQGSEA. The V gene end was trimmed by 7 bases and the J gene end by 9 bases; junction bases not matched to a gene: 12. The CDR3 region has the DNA TGCAGCGCCGTACAGGGGGCGCGTACCTGGGAGCTGTTTTTT. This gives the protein CSAVQGARTWELFF.

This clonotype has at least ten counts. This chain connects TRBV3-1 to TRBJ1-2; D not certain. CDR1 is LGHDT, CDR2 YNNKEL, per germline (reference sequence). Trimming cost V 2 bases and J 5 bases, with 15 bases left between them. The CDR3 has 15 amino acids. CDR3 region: CASSQSRIRPYGYTF. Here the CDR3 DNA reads TGTGCCAGCAGCCAAAGTCGTATACGCCCGTATGGCTACACCTTC.

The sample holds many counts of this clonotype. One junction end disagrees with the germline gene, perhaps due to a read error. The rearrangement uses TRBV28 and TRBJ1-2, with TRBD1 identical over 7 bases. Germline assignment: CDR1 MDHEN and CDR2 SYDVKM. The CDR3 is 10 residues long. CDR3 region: CASSLDREFF. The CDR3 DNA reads TGTGCCAGCAGTTTAGACAGGGAGTTCTTC.

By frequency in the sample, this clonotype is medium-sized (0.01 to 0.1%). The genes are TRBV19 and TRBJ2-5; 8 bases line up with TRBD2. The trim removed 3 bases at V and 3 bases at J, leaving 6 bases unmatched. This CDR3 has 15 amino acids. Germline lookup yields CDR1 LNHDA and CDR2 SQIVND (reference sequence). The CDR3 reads CASSIYGTREETQYF. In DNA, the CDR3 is TGTGCCAGTAGTATCTACGGGACTAGGGAAGAGACCCAGTACTTC.

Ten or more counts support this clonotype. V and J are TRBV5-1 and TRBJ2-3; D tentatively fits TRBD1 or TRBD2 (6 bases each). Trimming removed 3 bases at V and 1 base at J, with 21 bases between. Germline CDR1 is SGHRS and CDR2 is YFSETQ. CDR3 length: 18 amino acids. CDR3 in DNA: TGCGCCAGCAGCTCCCCCCTTGGGGGGCCGACGGGCACAGATACGCAGTATTTT. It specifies CASSSPLGGPTGTDTQYF.

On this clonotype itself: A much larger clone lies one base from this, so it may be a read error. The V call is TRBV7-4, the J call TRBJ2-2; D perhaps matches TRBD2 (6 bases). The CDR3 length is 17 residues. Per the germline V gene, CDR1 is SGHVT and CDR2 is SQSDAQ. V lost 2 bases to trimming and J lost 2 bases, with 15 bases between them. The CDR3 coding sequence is TGTGCCAGCAGCTTAAAAGGGAGCGGGCTCAACACCGGGGAGCTGTTTTTT. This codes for CASSLKGSGLNTGELFF.

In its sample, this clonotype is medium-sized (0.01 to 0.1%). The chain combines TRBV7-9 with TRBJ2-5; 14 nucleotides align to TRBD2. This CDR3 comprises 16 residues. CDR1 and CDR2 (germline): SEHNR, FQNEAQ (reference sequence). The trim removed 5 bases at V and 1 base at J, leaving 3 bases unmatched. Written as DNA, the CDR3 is TGTGCCAGCAGCCGACTAGCGGGAGGGATCCAAGAGACCCAGTACTTC. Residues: CASSRLAGGIQETQYF.

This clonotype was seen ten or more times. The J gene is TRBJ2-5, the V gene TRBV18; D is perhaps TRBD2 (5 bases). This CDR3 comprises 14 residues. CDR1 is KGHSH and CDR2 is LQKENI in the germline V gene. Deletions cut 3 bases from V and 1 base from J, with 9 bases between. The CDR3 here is CASSPERVQETQYF. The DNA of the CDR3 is TGTGCCAGCTCACCCGAGAGGGTCCAAGAGACCCAGTACTTC. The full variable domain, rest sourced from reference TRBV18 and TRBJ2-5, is NAGVMQNPRHLVRRRGQEARLRCSPMKGHSHVYWYRQLPEEGLKFMVYLQKENIIDESGMPKERFSAEFPKEGPSILRIQQVVRGDSAAYFCASSPERVQETQYFGPGTRLLVL.

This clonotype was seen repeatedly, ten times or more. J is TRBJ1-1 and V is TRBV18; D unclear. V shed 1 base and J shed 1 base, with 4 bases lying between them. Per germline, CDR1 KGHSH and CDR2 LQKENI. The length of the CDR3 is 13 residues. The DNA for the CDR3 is TGTGCCAGCTCACCACAGGGGAACACTGAAGCTTTCTTT. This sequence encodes CASSPQGNTEAFF.

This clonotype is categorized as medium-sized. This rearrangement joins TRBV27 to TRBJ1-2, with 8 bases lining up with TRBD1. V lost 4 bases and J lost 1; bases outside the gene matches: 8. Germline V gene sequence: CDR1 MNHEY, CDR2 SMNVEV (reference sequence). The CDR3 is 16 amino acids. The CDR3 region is CASSWSRTGNNYGYTF. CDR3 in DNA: TGTGCCAGCAGTTGGTCGAGGACAGGGAATAACTATGGCTACACCTTC.

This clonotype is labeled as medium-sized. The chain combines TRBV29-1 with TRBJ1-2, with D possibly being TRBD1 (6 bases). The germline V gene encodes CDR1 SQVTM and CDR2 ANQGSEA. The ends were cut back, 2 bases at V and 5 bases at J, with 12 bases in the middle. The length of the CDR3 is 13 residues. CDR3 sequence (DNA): TGCAGCGTTGAACGGGACACAACGTATGGCTACACCTTC. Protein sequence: CSVERDTTYGYTF.

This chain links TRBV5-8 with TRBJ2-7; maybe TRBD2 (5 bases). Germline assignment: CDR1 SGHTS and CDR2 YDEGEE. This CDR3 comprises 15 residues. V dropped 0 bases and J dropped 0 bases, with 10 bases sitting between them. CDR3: CASSLAVGNSYEQYF. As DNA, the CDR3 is TGTGCCAGCAGCTTGGCCGTCGGGAACTCCTACGAGCAGTACTTC.

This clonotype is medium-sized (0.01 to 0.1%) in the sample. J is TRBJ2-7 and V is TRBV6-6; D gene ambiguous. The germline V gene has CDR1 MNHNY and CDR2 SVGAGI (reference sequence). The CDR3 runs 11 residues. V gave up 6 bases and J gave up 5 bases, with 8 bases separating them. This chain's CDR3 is CASRDANEQYF. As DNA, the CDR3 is TGTGCCAGCAGAGACGCCAACGAGCAGTACTTC.

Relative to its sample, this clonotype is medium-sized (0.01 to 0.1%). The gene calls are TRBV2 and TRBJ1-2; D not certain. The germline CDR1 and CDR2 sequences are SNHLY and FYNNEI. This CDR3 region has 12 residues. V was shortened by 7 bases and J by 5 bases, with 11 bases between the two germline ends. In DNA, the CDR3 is TGTGCCAGCACCTTATCTGGGTATGGCTACACCTTC. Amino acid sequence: CASTLSGYGYTF. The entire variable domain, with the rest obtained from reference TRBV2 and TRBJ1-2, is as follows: EPEVTQTPSHQVTQMGQEVILRCVPISNHLYFYWYRQILGQKVEFLVSFYNNEISEKSEIFDDQFSVERPDGSNFTLKIRSTKLEDSAMYFCASTLSGYGYTFGSGTRLTVV.